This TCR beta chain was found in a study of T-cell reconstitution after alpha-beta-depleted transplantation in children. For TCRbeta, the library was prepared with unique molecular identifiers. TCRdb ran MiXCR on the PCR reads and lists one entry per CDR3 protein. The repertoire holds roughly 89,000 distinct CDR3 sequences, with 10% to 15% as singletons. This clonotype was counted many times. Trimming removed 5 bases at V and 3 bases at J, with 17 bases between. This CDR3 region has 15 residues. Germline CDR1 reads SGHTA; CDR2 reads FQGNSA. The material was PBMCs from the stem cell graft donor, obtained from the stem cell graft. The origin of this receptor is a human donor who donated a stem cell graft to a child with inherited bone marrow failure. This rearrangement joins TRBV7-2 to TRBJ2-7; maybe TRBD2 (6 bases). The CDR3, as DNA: TGTGCCAGCAGCACAACTAGCTTCCTCCACTACGAGCAGTACTTC. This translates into CASSTTSFLHYEQYF.